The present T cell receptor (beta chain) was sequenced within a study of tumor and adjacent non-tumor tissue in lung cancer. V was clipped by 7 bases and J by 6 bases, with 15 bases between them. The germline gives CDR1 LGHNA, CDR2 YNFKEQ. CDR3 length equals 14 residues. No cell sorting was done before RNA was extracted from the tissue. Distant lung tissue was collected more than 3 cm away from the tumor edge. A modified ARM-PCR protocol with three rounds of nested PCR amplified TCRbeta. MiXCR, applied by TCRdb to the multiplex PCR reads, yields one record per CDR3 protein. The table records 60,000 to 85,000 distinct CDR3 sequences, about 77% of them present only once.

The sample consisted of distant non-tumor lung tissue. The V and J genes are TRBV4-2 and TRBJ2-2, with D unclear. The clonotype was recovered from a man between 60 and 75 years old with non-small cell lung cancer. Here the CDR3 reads CASNQAKFAGELFF. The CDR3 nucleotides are TGTGCCAGCAACCAGGCCAAATTTGCCGGGGAGCTGTTTTTT.